The rows below give T cell receptor beta chains drawn from one sample of a study of blood T cell repertoires in COVID-19. Profiling relied on immunoSEQ multiplex PCR, and the TCRdb table lists in-frame clones only, not all of them. The sample has 72,000 or so clones; about 93% are singletons. The sequenced sample consisted of peripheral blood. Receptor source: a woman of 80 years or more with acute or convalescent COVID-19. The CDR3 runs from the conserved cysteine through the conserved F or W. D genes are given only for firm matches. Size values are once, few and many counts, or a class for expanded clones, and some rows have none.

V	D	J	size	DNA	CDR3
TRBV7-9	.	TRBJ1-5	once	TGTGCCAGCAGCTTAGACCAGTACAATCAGCCCCAGCATTTT	CASSLDQYNQPQHF
TRBV5-5	TRBD1	TRBJ1-4	.	TGTGCCAGCAGCGAAGACAGGGCCCATGTTAATGAAAAACTGTTTTTT	CASSEDRAHVNEKLFF
TRBV7-2	TRBD1	TRBJ1-3	.	TGTGCCAGCAGCTTAGACGGACAGGGGGCTGTAAACACCATATATTTT	CASSLDGQGAVNTIYF
TRBV19	.	TRBJ1-5	.	TGTGCCAGTAGTATCTCCGGGAACAATCAGCCCCAGCATTTT	CASSISGNNQPQHF
TRBV5-1	TRBD2	TRBJ2-3	.	TGCGCCAGCAGCTTCGGACTAGCGGGATCAGATACGCAGTATTTT	CASSFGLAGSDTQYF
TRBV3-1/TRBV3-2	.	TRBJ1-5	.	TGTGCCAGCAGCCAAGCGGGGAGCAATCAGCCCCAGCATTTT	CASSQAGSNQPQHF
TRBV5-1	TRBD1	TRBJ2-1	.	TGCGCCAGCAGCTTGCAGGGGGCGGCTTACAATGAGCAGTTCTTC	CASSLQGAAYNEQFF
TRBV27	TRBD2	TRBJ2-7	.	TGTGCCAGCGGGGGACTCCCGGGGACTATACGATTCGAGCAGTACTTC	CASGGLPGTIRFEQYF
TRBV4-2	.	TRBJ1-2	.	TGTGCCAGCAGCCAAGAGGCAGGGCCAGCAGCTAACTATGGCTACACCTTC	CASSQEAGPAANYGYTF
TRBV28	.	TRBJ2-7	.	TGTGCCAGCAGTTTGGAACAGAGCTCCTACGAGCAGTACTTC	CASSLEQSSYEQYF
TRBV28	.	TRBJ2-7	.	TGTGCCAGCCAGTCAGGGGGGAGGACCTACGAGCAGTACTTC	CASQSGGRTYEQYF
TRBV5-1	.	TRBJ2-2	once	TGCGCCAGCAGCTTTAGCACCGGGGAGCTGTTTTTT	CASSFSTGELFF
TRBV5-4	.	TRBJ1-2	.	TGTGCCAGCAGCTTGGAGGGGTTTGGCTACACCTTC	CASSLEGFGYTF
TRBV3-1/TRBV3-2	.	TRBJ2-1	.	TGTGCCAGCAGCCCGACAGGGGAGGGTGAGCAGTTCTTC	CASSPTGEGEQFF
TRBV20-1	.	TRBJ2-7	.	TGCAGTGCAGAGAGAGGAGGGGAACAGTACTTC	CSAERGGEQYF
TRBV7-9	.	TRBJ1-3	once	TGTGCCAGCAGCTTTACCCAGGGAAACACCATATATTTT	CASSFTQGNTIYF
TRBV29-1	TRBD1	TRBJ1-6	.	TGCAGCGCTAGGACAGGGGCCAATTCACCCCTCCACTTT	CSARTGANSPLHF
TRBV6-5	.	TRBJ1-1	.	TGTGCCAGCAGTTACGAGGGGAACACTGAAGCTTTCTTT	CASSYEGNTEAFF
TRBV4-1	TRBD1	TRBJ2-7	.	TGCGCCAGCAGCCGAGGACAGGGGTCCCACGAGCAGTACTTC	CASSRGQGSHEQYF